This T cell receptor beta chain was sequenced for a study of monozygotic twins with inflammatory bowel disease. Germline V gene lookup returns CDR1 SGHRS and CDR2 YFSETQ. The CDR3 consists of 15 residues. From the 5' RACE reads, TCRdb lists one entry per CDR3 protein and no DNA. The sample features over 100,000 distinct CDR3 sequences, with 9.5% to 15% in its top ten. This clonotype was obtained from a human donor with ulcerative colitis or Crohn's disease, or a healthy co-twin of an affected twin (not recorded which). This chain uses TRBV5-1 with TRBJ2-3; as DNA is missing, the TRBD2 call by TCRdb cannot be tested. Sequenced input: blood. This chain's CDR3 is CASSWIAESTDTQYF.